This TCR beta chain was profiled in a study of beta chain features in type 1 diabetes. Turning to the study itself: All samples combined gave over 100 million sorted cells for examination. The study's findings and limits: Type 1 diabetes patients had moderately but significantly shorter TCRB CDR3s in all four CD4+ subsets.

The sequenced template was cDNA made from the entire isolated RNA. Libraries were prepared by immunoSEQ multiplex PCR; TCRdb keeps only in-frame clonotypes and omits some of them. There are around 690,000 clones in the sample; around 11% occur only once, and around 0.12% lies in the top ten. The CDR3 covers 19 residues. V lost 0 bases, J lost 6 bases, and 17 bases stayed unmatched. CDR1 SQVTM and CDR2 ANQGSEA come from the germline V gene. This clone turned up a few times. Its antigen is unknown. The chain recombines TRBV29-1 with TRBJ2-2, with 9 bases matching TRBD2. The receptor was isolated from a man aged 25 to 40 with type 1 diabetes. Sequences were obtained from naive CD4+ T cells from blood. The CDR3 is CSVEERGGVFDGNAGELFF. DNA for the CDR3: TGCAGCGTTGAAGAGCGGGGGGGCGTCTTCGATGGCAACGCCGGGGAGCTGTTTTTT.